The present T cell receptor beta chain was sequenced within a study of long-term antiretroviral therapy in people with HIV. A v3.0 immunoSEQ assay was performed at survey level. Sequencing set out to capture about 40,000-50,000 T-cell genomes per sample. The data were produced by immunoSEQ multiplex PCR, yet TCRdb's version contains in-frame clones alone and is incomplete. Seen here are approximately 17,000 clones, 90% to 95% observed once, and the top ten hold 13%. With 3 bases removed from V and 5 bases from J, the gap between germline ends came to 4 bases. In germline, CDR1 is SGHVS, CDR2 FNYEAQ. This CDR3 region has 11 residues. Study-wide findings and caveats: Upon ART, diversity increased but remained lower than transplant donor controls.

As regards this clone: Its antigen is currently unknown.

A minimum of one pre-ART and two post-ART PBMC samples existed for each donor. The genes are TRBV7-6 and TRBJ2-5; no definite D call. Sequenced material: unsorted PBMCs, taken 0.6 years after starting antiretroviral therapy. This sequence was found in a woman aged 40 to 50 with HIV. As DNA, the CDR3 is TGTGCCAGCAGCTTGATGGAGACCCAGTACTTC. As protein: CASSLMETQYF.